One sample yielded the 18 T cell receptor beta chains listed below, sequenced in a study of CD8 T cells in Susac syndrome. RNA amounts of about 0.45 to 1 ug underwent reverse transcription with random hexamers. TCRdb fed the immunoSEQ multiplex PCR reads into MiXCR, producing one record per CDR3 protein. The data show a few hundred thousand distinct CDR3 sequences, with 94% seen just once and over 0.15% held by the top ten. Material for sequencing was CD4+ T cells from PBMCs. These receptors all stem from a human donor with Susac syndrome.

The genes are TRBV6-5 and TRBJ2-5, with D unclear. This CDR3 has 11 residues. In germline, CDR1 is MNHEY, CDR2 SVGAGI. V dropped 4 bases and J dropped 4 bases, with 4 bases sitting between them. The chain's CDR3 is CASSSLETQYF. The CDR3 bases are TGTGCCAGCAGTTCTCTAGAGACCCAGTACTTC.

V and J are TRBV2 and TRBJ1-5, with D possibly being TRBD1 (6 bases). CDR1 SNHLY and CDR2 FYNNEI come from the germline V gene. The CDR3 runs to 13 residues. The ends were cut back, 8 bases at V and 5 bases at J, with 13 bases in the middle. CDR3 loop: CASGVQGDQPQHF. The CDR3 bases are TGTGCCAGCGGAGTACAGGGTGATCAGCCCCAGCATTTT.

The chain has TRBV6-5 and TRBJ1-6; TRBD1 is a possible D gene (6 bases). The CDR3 runs 13 residues. Trimming stripped 6 bases from V and 12 bases from J, with 15 bases between. Germline V gene data show CDR1 as MNHEY and CDR2 as SVGAGI. The CDR3 nucleotides are TGTGCCAGCAGATTCGGACAGAGCCGACCCCTCCACTTT. Translation: CASRFGQSRPLHF.

J is TRBJ2-1 and V is TRBV4-1, with D possibly called TRBD1 or TRBD2 (5 bases each). Germline V CDR1 and CDR2: MGHRA, YSYEKL. V was clipped by 0 bases and J by 9 bases, with 18 bases between them. This CDR3 contains 16 residues. CDR3 sequence: CASSQEDSDRGGEQFF. The CDR3 region has the DNA TGCGCCAGCAGCCAAGAGGATAGCGACCGGGGCGGTGAGCAGTTCTTC.

The V call is TRBV5-1, the J call TRBJ1-4; no clear D gene. V lost 4 bases to trimming and J lost 6 bases, with 10 bases between them. This CDR3 contains 13 residues. CDR1 is SGHRS, CDR2 YFSETQ, per germline. The chain's CDR3 is CASSVSQDEKLFF. As DNA, the CDR3 is TGCGCCAGCAGCGTGAGTCAGGATGAAAAACTGTTTTTT.

This clonotype was picked up one time. The J gene is TRBJ1-2, the V gene TRBV28; D is possibly TRBD1 (6 bases). The germline V gene has CDR1 MDHEN and CDR2 SYDVKM. The CDR3 has 13 amino acids. Trimming cost V 5 bases and J 3 bases, with 10 bases left between them. CDR3 amino acids: CASSLRGYYGYTF. CDR3 bases: TGTGCCAGCAGTCTCAGGGGTTACTATGGCTACACCTTC.

The chain joins TRBV12-3 or TRBV12-4 to TRBJ1-5; D is unclear. This CDR3 is built from 14 residues. With 2 bases removed from V and 1 base from J, the gap between germline ends came to 6 bases. The DNA of the CDR3 is TGTGCCAGCAGTTTAACCGCGAGCAATCAGCCCCAGCATTTT. This sequence encodes CASSLTASNQPQHF.

For this clonotype: The junction does not match germline at one end; this may be a read error. The chain employs TRBV20-1 and TRBJ1-1; TRBD1 is a possible D gene (5 bases). Per the germline V gene, CDR1 is DFQATT and CDR2 is SNEGSKA (reference sequence). The CDR3 is 14 amino acids. The CDR3 loop reads CSARVPGGNTEVFF. The CDR3 coding sequence is TGCAGTGCTAGAGTACCGGGGGGGAATACTGAAGTTTTCTTT.

This clonotype came up once. The V call is TRBV28, the J call TRBJ2-1; TRBD1 is a possible D gene (6 bases). V was trimmed by 4 bases and J by 5 bases, leaving 15 bases between them. This CDR3 region has 15 residues. Germline V lookup: CDR1 MDHEN, CDR2 SYDVKM. The CDR3 DNA sequence: TGTGCCAGCAGTTCCGCTCGGACAGCGGACAATGAGCAGTTCTTC. Its translation: CASSSARTADNEQFF. The full variable domain, with the rest looked up from reference TRBV28 and TRBJ2-1, is DVKVTQSSRYLVKRTGEKVFLECVQDMDHENMFWYRQDPGLGLRLIYFSYDVKMKEKGDIPEGYSVSREKKERFSLILESASTNQTSMYLCASSSARTADNEQFFGPGTRLTVL.

This clonotype was seen once. This chain connects TRBV19 to TRBJ1-5, with no clear D. CDR1 is LNHDA and CDR2 is SQIVND in the germline V gene (reference sequence). CDR3 size: 14 residues. V lost 7 bases and J 3 bases, leaving 13 bases between the germline ends. The CDR3 protein is CASTVVATNQPQHF. The CDR3 DNA sequence: TGTGCCAGTACGGTTGTCGCCACCAATCAGCCCCAGCATTTT.

The chain recombines TRBV30 with TRBJ2-2; the D gene is possibly TRBD2 (7 bases). The germline CDR1 and CDR2 sequences are GTSNPN and SVGIG (reference sequence). The CDR3 is 15 residues long. The ends were cut back, 2 bases at V and 4 bases at J, with 14 bases in the middle. Here the CDR3 DNA reads TGTGCCTGGAGTAGGGGGGGGGCCCTCACCGGGGAGCTGTTTTTT. This translates into CAWSRGGALTGELFF.

Note on this clonotype: Germline is not matched at one junction end, which may reflect a read error. The chain carries TRBV7-7 and TRBJ1-1, with no clear D. The CDR3 totals 13 residues. Germline CDR1 and CDR2: SSHAT and FNYEAQ (reference sequence). DNA of the CDR3: TGTGCTAGCAGCCTTCGGACCGACGCTGAAGCTTTCTTT. Protein sequence: CASSLRTDAEAFF. The full variable domain, completed using reference TRBV7-7 and TRBJ1-1, is GAGVSQSPRYKVTKRGQDVTLRCDPISSHATLYWYQQALGQGPEFLTYFNYEAQPDKSGLPSDRFSAERPEGSISTLTIQRTEQRDSAMYRCASSLRTDAEAFFGQGTRLTVV.

This chain links TRBV30 with TRBJ1-1; D gene uncertain. V lost 2 bases and J 2 bases, leaving 12 bases between the germline ends. CDR1 is GTSNPN and CDR2 is SVGIG in the germline V gene (reference sequence). The CDR3 extends over 14 amino acids. The CDR3 DNA is TGTGCCTGGAGTAGAAAGGGCACAAACACTGAAGCTTTCTTT. Translation gives CAWSRKGTNTEAFF.

The chain recombines TRBV11-2 with TRBJ1-1, with TRBD1 matching over 8 bases. Germline values: CDR1 SGHAT, CDR2 FQNNGV. With 0 bases clipped from V and 5 bases from J, the junction kept 5 bases outside the gene matches. This CDR3 is built from 15 residues. The CDR3 DNA reads as TGTGCCAGCAGCTTAGAGGACAGGGTGAGGACTGAAGCTTTCTTT. Translating it yields CASSLEDRVRTEAFF.

This clonotype came up once. The chain recombines TRBV20-1 with TRBJ1-2, with 7 bases lining up with TRBD1. This CDR3 contains 13 residues. The germline CDR1 and CDR2 sequences are DFQATT and SNEGSKA (reference sequence). V shed 6 bases and J 3 bases; nucleotides not matched to a gene: 7. As DNA, the CDR3 is TGCAGTGCACCGGGACAGACCTACTATGGCTACACCTTC. Amino acid sequence: CSAPGQTYYGYTF.

The chain recombines TRBV5-1 with TRBJ1-4; D gene unclear. The length of the CDR3 is 15 residues. Trimming removed 3 bases from V and 3 bases from J, with 12 bases in between. CDR1 SGHRS and CDR2 YFSETQ come from the germline V gene. The CDR3 nucleotides read TGCGCCAGCAGCTGGAGAGGTGGCCCTAATGAAAAACTGTTTTTT. Its protein is CASSWRGGPNEKLFF.

The rearrangement joins TRBV11-1 to TRBJ2-3; the D gene is possibly TRBD1 (5 bases). The germline CDR1 and CDR2 sequences are SGHAT and FQDESV (reference sequence). Trimming stripped 3 bases from V and 0 bases from J, with 13 bases between. The CDR3 length is 16 residues. The CDR3 DNA follows: TGTGCCAGCAGCTTGGGGCCCCCAGGGAGCACAGATACGCAGTATTTT. Its translation is CASSLGPPGSTDTQYF. The entire variable domain, with the rest obtained from reference TRBV11-1 and TRBJ2-3, is as follows: EAEVAQSPRYKITEKSQAVAFWCDPISGHATLYWYRQILGQGPELLVQFQDESVVDDSQLPKDRFSAERLKGVDSTLKIQPAELGDSAMYLCASSLGPPGSTDTQYFGPGTRLTVL.

For the CDR3, the DNA is TGTGCCAGCAGCCCCGGACAGCACACCGGGGAGCTGTTTTTT. The encoded protein is CASSPGQHTGELFF. This rearrangement joins TRBV7-2 to TRBJ2-2; possibly TRBD1 for D (6 bases). Deletions cut 5 bases from V and 3 bases from J, with 10 bases between. CDR3 length: 14 amino acids. From germline, CDR1 is SGHTA and CDR2 FQGNSA.